This T cell receptor beta chain was found in a study of identical twins (dated by TCRdb to 2016 to 2018). With regard to the full study: The study deep-sequenced TCR alpha and beta repertoires from monozygotic twins, unrelated adults of various ages and cord blood to test whether fetal clonotypes persist. To rule out contamination, replicate twin experiments were performed at different times with different library preparation protocols. Here is what the overall study found, with its caveats: Out-of-frame TCR alpha sharing in monozygotic twins was systematically underestimated by recombination models, whereas sharing between unrelated individuals was in agreement with the recombination models. The excess sharing between twins in beta out-of-frame sequences was weaker because fewer shared sequences reduced the signal-to-noise ratio. Invariant T cells such as MAIT and iNKT could partly confound zero-insertion analyses, although diverse VJ usage argued against such confounding for most clonotypes. Fewer insertions were carried by abundant cord blood beta clonotypes, a similar but weaker trend appeared in young adult naive repertoires, and no such trend appeared in memory repertoires. Conclusions relied on cross-sectional statistical analysis, since the same donors could not be followed over many years. Out-of-frame TCR alpha sequences shared between twins showed an excess of low generation-probability sequences compared with coincidental sharing between unrelated individuals.

Many counts were recorded for this clonotype. Its antigen remains unidentified. Qualities for individual bases were not recorded, and no much larger clone is one base off. Every donor in the study was a healthy Caucasian. Three pairs of female monozygotic twins, all aged 18 to 29 years, were included in the twin cohort. Peripheral blood mononuclear cells were used as the source from which RNA for TCR libraries was isolated. The CDR3 numbers 15 residues from cysteine through phenylalanine. Only CDR3 DNA is held: 45 bases, read in frame from base 1. CDR1 and CDR2 were assigned from the germline V gene as MDHEN and SYDVKM. Germline trimming amounts to 4 bases on V and 2 bases on J, with 3 as the count of junction bases outside the gene matches. To prepare the library, 5' RACE was applied. The run used an Illumina HiSeq 2000. A universal primer binding site was added through template switching, and the final cDNA carried a unique molecular identifier so that TCR cDNA molecules could be counted accurately. First-strand cDNA for TCR alpha and beta chains was synthesized from specific primers in the conserved constant-segment region. To control for contamination, each cDNA library was double barcoded with a SMART-Mk sample barcode plus Illumina barcodes. Two successive PCR steps introduced TruSeq adapter sequences along with Illumina sample barcodes. The TCR alpha and beta cDNA libraries were sequenced on the Illumina HiSeq platform using custom primers. On the authors' methods: MiGEC was used to process raw reads and extract unique molecular identifiers, and MiXCR was used to find CDR3 positions. Recombination models were inferred per individual with the repgenHMM and IGoR tools using an EM algorithm. The analysis of shared clonotypes was done with the tcR package in R, with sharing normalized by the product of cloneset sizes. To study raw recombination free of thymic and clonal selection effects, out-of-frame nonproductive sequences were analyzed. The public reads were reprocessed in TCRdb via fastp at Q25 and MiXCR, keeping in-frame beta chains. Rows with a matching CDR3 protein are joined into one entry that keeps the most common DNA and genes. These V and J calls originate from TCRdb's pipeline instead of the authors' own analysis. This sample holds hundreds of thousands of distinct CDR3 sequences; 21% were observed only once. The top ten clones comprise roughly 4.3% of the sample.

This sample was shared with a second study, whose subject was T cells expressing NK-cell markers. Taken from the second paper: Seven to nine donors provided sorted CD3+CD56+NKG2C+, CD3+CD56+NKG2C- and CD3+CD56-NKG2C+ T-cell subsets, whose TCR beta-chain repertoires were profiled. Among the eight sequenced donors, only one was HCMV-seronegative, while the other seven were HCMV-seropositive. To restrict sorting to alphabetaTCR-expressing T cells, an anti-gammadeltaTCR antibody was added in several experiments. In 5 to 7 donors, the dominant CD3+CD56+NKG2C+ clonotypes ranked among the top 10 CD8+ clonotypes, making up 1.0-7.0% of CD8+ T cells. Those dominant clonotypes were again the most abundant among CD3+CD56-NKG2C+ cells in a few donors, at roughly 25-60.1%. Whether the expanded NKG2C-expressing T cell clones were specific for HCMV antigens was left unclear. The eight sequenced donors were randomly selected healthy volunteers, three men and five women. A commercial ELISA kit detecting HCMV-specific IgG in serum was used to determine HCMV serostatus. For six donors, bulk peripheral blood T-cell repertoires were additionally sequenced from unsorted PBMC. Reads were demultiplexed and grouped by UMI with MIGEC, and clonotypes were assembled and quantified with MiTCR. To exclude erroneous sequences, only TCR cDNA sequences supported by at least two reads were retained. The tcR package was used for downstream repertoire analysis, with clonotypes matched between fractions based on CDR3 nucleotide sequence plus V segment. VDJmatch was used to annotate antigen specificity against VDJdb, with one amino acid substitution allowed in CDR3.

The chain was built from TRBV28 and TRBJ2-7, with 12 bases aligning to TRBD2. This clonotype originated in a woman aged 18-29 years in good health. The sample consisted of PBMCs. The sequenced DNA: TGTGCCAGCAGTTCTCGGACTAGCGGGGCCTACGAGCAGTACTTC. Protein translation: CASSSRTSGAYEQYF. With the portions outside the CDR3 filled from the reference TRBV28 and TRBJ2-7 genes, the complete variable region becomes DVKVTQSSRYLVKRTGEKVFLECVQDMDHENMFWYRQDPGLGLRLIYFSYDVKMKEKGDIPEGYSVSREKKERFSLILESASTNQTSMYLCASSSRTSGAYEQYFGPGTRLTVT.